This TCR beta chain was sequenced during a study of blood T cells in healthy people across ages. Study-wide results and caveats: Diversity was higher, and naive CD4+ cells more numerous, in long-lived donors than in aged donors. TCR beta diversity per million T cells fell roughly linearly with age. Strong correlation was found linking TCR beta diversity to naive T cell percentage.

Of note for this clonotype: No antigen is known for it.

The use of a sample-barcoded 5' primer and a J-beta primer mix characterized a second PCR of roughly 7 to 11 cycles. TCRdb itself ran the 5' RACE reads through MiXCR, one entry per CDR3 protein. The sample holds approximately 690,000 distinct CDR3 sequences; roughly 43% are singletons and the top ten take about 30%. Germline CDR1 and CDR2: MDHEN and SYDVKM. CDR3 length: 17 residues. V trimming: 2 bases; J trimming: 3 bases; junction bases outside the gene matches: 7. The receptor was isolated from an elderly man in good health. Material: blood. J is TRBJ1-6 and V is TRBV28; the match to TRBD1 covers 7 bases. CDR3 sequence reads: CASSLEWDRFYNSPLHF. For the CDR3, the DNA is TGTGCCAGCAGTTTAGAGTGGGACAGATTCTATAATTCACCCCTCCACTTT.